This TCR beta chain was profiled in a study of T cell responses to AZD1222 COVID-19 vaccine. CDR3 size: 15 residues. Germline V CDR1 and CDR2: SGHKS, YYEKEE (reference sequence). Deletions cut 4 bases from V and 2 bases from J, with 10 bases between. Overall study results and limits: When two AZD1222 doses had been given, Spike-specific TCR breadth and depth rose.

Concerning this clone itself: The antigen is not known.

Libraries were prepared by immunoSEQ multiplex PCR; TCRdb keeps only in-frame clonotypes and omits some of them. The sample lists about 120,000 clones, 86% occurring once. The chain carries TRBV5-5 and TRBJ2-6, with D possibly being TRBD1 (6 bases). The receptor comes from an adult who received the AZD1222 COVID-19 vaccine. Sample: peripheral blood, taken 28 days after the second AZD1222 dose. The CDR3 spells CASSKTGAGANVLTF. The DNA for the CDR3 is TGTGCCAGCAGCAAGACAGGAGCTGGGGCCAACGTCCTGACTTTC.